These 5 T cell receptor beta chains originate from one sample sequenced in a study of shared clonotypes between healthy human individuals. Sequenced by immunoSEQ multiplex PCR; TCRdb stores in-frame clones only, minus some. The sample records around 550,000 clones, 85% to 95% being singletons. As defined, naive CD8 cells were CD45RO-negative and positively selected for CCR7, with terminally differentiated effector memory CD45RA+ cells excluded. Sequenced sample: naive CD8+ T cells sorted from blood. These receptors all come from a woman aged 25-40 years in good health.

This rearrangement joins TRBV27 to TRBJ2-5; 13 bases are shared with TRBD2. The DNA end is more similar to TRBJ2-7, so the J call may be wrong. Germline-derived CDR1 and CDR2 are MNHEY and SMNVEV (reference sequence). This CDR3 spans 14 amino acids. The CDR3 loop is CASSPGLAGYEQYF. CDR3 sequence (DNA): TGTGCCAGCAGTCCGGGACTAGCGGGATACGAGCAGTACTTC.

The V gene is TRBV5-1, the J gene TRBJ1-1; D perhaps matches TRBD1 (6 bases). Per germline, CDR1 SGHRS and CDR2 YFSETQ. Trimming stripped 1 base from V and 1 base from J, with 14 bases between. The CDR3 has 16 residues. The CDR3 DNA reads as TGCGCCAGCAGCTTGTCGTCATCAGGGGCGAACACTGAAGCTTTCTTT. Translated, it gives CASSLSSSGANTEAFF.

This clone appeared once. The chain recombines TRBV6-5 with TRBJ1-5, with D possibly TRBD1 on 6 matching bases. CDR1 and CDR2 (germline): MNHEY, SVGAGI. The CDR3 spans 14 residues. Trimming took 4 bases from V and 4 from J, leaving 11 bases between them. CDR3 nucleotide sequence: TGTGCCAGCAGTTTAGGACAGATGAATCAGCCCCAGCATTTT. It translates to CASSLGQMNQPQHF.

The J gene is TRBJ1-5, the V gene TRBV27; D is perhaps TRBD1 (5 bases). With 1 base removed from V and 0 bases from J, the gap between germline ends came to 13 bases. Germline V gene lookup returns CDR1 MNHEY and CDR2 SMNVEV (reference sequence). This CDR3 contains 17 residues. The CDR3 DNA sequence: TGTGCCAGCAGTTTATACTGGGACGTAGGTAGCAATCAGCCCCAGCATTTT. Encoded protein: CASSLYWDVGSNQPQHF.

The rearrangement uses TRBV4-1 and TRBJ2-5; 8 positions agree with TRBD2. This CDR3 has 17 amino acids. CDR1 and CDR2 (germline): MGHRA, YSYEKL. V dropped 2 bases and J dropped 1; count of bases not matched to a gene: 9. CDR3 coding DNA: TGCGCCAGCAGCCAAAGCCCCGGGACTAGTTTCCAAGAGACCCAGTACTTC. Amino acid sequence: CASSQSPGTSFQETQYF.